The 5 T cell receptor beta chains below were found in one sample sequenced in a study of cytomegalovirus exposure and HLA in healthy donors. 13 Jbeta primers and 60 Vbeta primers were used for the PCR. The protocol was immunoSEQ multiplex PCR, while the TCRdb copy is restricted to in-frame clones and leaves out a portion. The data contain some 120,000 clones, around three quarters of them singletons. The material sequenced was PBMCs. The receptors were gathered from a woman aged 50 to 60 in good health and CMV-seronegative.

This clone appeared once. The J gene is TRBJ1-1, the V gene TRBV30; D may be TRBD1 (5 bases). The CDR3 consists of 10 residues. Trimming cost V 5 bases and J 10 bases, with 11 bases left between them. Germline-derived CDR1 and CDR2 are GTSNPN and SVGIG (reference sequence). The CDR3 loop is CAWGGNPAFF. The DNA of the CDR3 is TGTGCCTGGGGGGGGAATCCAGCTTTCTTT. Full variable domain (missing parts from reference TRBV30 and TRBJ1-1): SQTIHQWPATLVQPVGSPLSLECTVEGTSNPNLYWYRQAAGRGLQLLFYSVGIGQISSEVPQNLSASRPQDRQFILSSKKLLLSDSGFYLCAWGGNPAFFGQGTRLTVV.

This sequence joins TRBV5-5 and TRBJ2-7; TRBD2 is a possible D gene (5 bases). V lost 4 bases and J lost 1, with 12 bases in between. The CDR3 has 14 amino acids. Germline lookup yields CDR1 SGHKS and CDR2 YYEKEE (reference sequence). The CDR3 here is CASSLRWESYEQYF. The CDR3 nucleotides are TGTGCCAGCAGCCTAAGGTGGGAGTCCTACGAGCAGTACTTC.

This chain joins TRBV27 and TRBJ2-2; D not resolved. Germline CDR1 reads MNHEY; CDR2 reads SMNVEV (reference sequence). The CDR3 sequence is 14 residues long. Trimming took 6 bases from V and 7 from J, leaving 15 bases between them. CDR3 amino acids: CASRGRGTVGELFF. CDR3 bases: TGTGCCAGCAGGGGTCGAGGAACGGTCGGGGAGCTGTTTTTT.

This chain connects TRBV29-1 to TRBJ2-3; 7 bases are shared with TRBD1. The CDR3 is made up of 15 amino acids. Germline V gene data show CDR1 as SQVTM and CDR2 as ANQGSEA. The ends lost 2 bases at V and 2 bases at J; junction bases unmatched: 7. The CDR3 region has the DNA TGCAGCGTTGAACGCGCAGGGGGAAACACAGATACGCAGTATTTT. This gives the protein CSVERAGGNTDTQYF.

The CDR3 DNA is TGTGCCAGCAGAAGCCACTGGGACAGGCACGGAGATACGCAGTATTTT. Translated: CASRSHWDRHGDTQYF. V is TRBV28 and J is TRBJ2-3, with 8 bases aligning to TRBD1. With 6 bases clipped from V and 5 bases from J, the junction kept 13 bases outside the gene matches. This CDR3 contains 16 residues. The germline gives CDR1 MDHEN, CDR2 SYDVKM.